Listed below are T cell receptor beta chains from one sample, sequenced in a study of blood T cell repertoires in COVID-19. Sequenced by immunoSEQ multiplex PCR; TCRdb stores in-frame clones only, minus some. The repertoire holds more than 200,000 clones, with around 89% as singletons. Sequencing was performed on peripheral blood. The receptors here all came from an older man with acute or convalescent COVID-19. The CDR3 runs from the conserved cysteine through the conserved F or W. D genes are given only for firm matches. The size of a clone is reported for some rows only, either as once, few or many, or as a class for expanded clones.

abundance,j_gene,d_gene,v_gene,CDR3aa,CDR3nt
NA,TRBJ1-1,NA,TRBV9,CASSVNPDTGLGTEAFF,TGTGCCAGCAGCGTAAACCCCGATACAGGGTTAGGGACTGAAGCTTTCTTT
few,TRBJ2-1,TRBD2,TRBV5-1,CASSLGTSGYNEQFF,TGCGCCAGCAGCTTAGGGACTAGCGGCTACAATGAGCAGTTCTTC
NA,TRBJ2-1,TRBD2,TRBV5-8,CASLLAGLRNNEQFF,TGTGCCAGCCTACTAGCGGGGCTAAGGAACAATGAGCAGTTCTTC
NA,TRBJ2-7,NA,TRBV28,CASSLTSYEQYF,TGTGCCAGCAGTTTAACTAGCTACGAGCAGTACTTC
NA,TRBJ1-1,NA,TRBV27,CASSLLTAGNTEAFF,TGTGCCAGCAGTTTATTAACGGCGGGAAACACTGAAGCTTTCTTT
once,TRBJ1-2,TRBD1,TRBV6-4,CASRGLGGIYGYTF,TGTGCCAGCAGGGGACTAGGGGGCATATATGGCTACACCTTC
few,TRBJ1-3,NA,TRBV14,CASSPTATSGNTIYF,TGTGCCAGCAGCCCGACAGCGACCTCTGGAAACACCATATATTTT
NA,TRBJ1-1,TRBD1,TRBV19,CASSLAGTENTEAFF,TGTGCCAGTAGTCTAGCCGGGACAGAGAACACTGAAGCTTTCTTT
NA,TRBJ1-5,TRBD1,TRBV18,CASSPPDRFNQPQHF,TGTGCCAGCTCACCACCGGACAGGTTCAATCAGCCCCAGCATTTT
NA,TRBJ1-4,NA,TRBV30,CAWIPPGLTNEKLFF,TGTGCCTGGATTCCCCCCGGGTTAACTAATGAAAAACTGTTTTTT
once,TRBJ1-4,NA,TRBV7-8,CASSLEISGRSEKLFF,TGTGCCAGCAGCTTAGAGATTTCGGGTAGAAGTGAAAAACTGTTTTTT
NA,TRBJ2-7,TRBD1,TRBV7-2,CASQLRQGSYEQYF,TGTGCCAGCCAGTTGCGACAGGGGTCCTACGAGCAGTACTTC
NA,TRBJ2-7,NA,TRBV29-1,CSVEDPGRLSSYEQYF,TGCAGCGTTGAAGACCCCGGCAGGTTGAGCTCCTACGAGCAGTACTTC
NA,TRBJ1-5,NA,TRBV7-8,CASSDSYTGTPNQPQHF,TGTGCCAGCAGCGACAGCTACACCGGGACACCGAATCAGCCCCAGCATTTT
many,TRBJ1-4,TRBD1,TRBV3-1/TRBV3-2,CASSPGGGRNEKLFF,TGTGCCAGCAGCCCAGGGGGCGGCCGAAATGAAAAACTGTTTTTT
NA,TRBJ2-2,NA,TRBV29-1,CSVRDTNTGELFF,TGCAGCGTTCGGGATACGAACACCGGGGAGCTGTTTTTT
NA,TRBJ1-2,NA,TRBV6-5,CASSYFRGDSDTF,TGTGCCAGCAGTTATTTTCGAGGTGATTCGGATACCTTC
NA,TRBJ1-4,NA,TRBV3-1/TRBV3-2,CASSLRGADEKLFF,TGTGCCAGCAGCCTCAGGGGAGCGGATGAAAAACTGTTTTTT
once,TRBJ1-3,NA,TRBV5-4,CASSLGQGLSSGNTIYF,TGTGCCAGCAGCCTCGGGCAGGGACTCAGCTCTGGAAACACCATATATTTT
NA,TRBJ1-2,NA,TRBV28,CASSALHGGFGYTF,TGTGCCAGCAGTGCCTTACACGGAGGGTTTGGCTACACCTTC
NA,TRBJ2-3,NA,TRBV7-2,CASSLSGVSTDTQYF,TGTGCCAGCAGCTTATCAGGGGTCAGCACAGATACGCAGTATTTT
once,TRBJ2-7,TRBD2,TRBV7-2,CASSSTGTSGYEQYF,TGTGCCAGCAGCTCGACCGGGACTAGCGGTTACGAGCAGTACTTC
NA,TRBJ2-1,TRBD2,TRBV5-1,CASSLTSGSSYNEQFF,TGCGCCAGCAGCTTGACTAGCGGGAGCTCCTACAATGAGCAGTTCTTC
NA,TRBJ1-4,TRBD1,TRBV5-1,CASSSQGAANEKLFF,TGCGCCAGCAGCTCCCAGGGGGCGGCTAATGAAAAACTGTTTTTT
NA,TRBJ2-7,TRBD2,TRBV7-2,CASSLLAGEPLYEQYF,TGTGCCAGCAGCTTATTGGCGGGGGAACCCCTTTACGAGCAGTACTTC
NA,TRBJ2-7,NA,TRBV7-2,CASSLGAVLGYEQYF,TGTGCCAGCAGCTTAGGAGCGGTTCTCGGCTACGAGCAGTACTTC
once,TRBJ2-7,TRBD2,TRBV19,CASSLIAGSSYEQYF,TGTGCCAGTAGTTTGATAGCGGGCAGCTCCTACGAGCAGTACTTC
once,TRBJ2-5,NA,TRBV7-7,CASSRDAGLFETQYF,TGTGCTAGCAGCCGTGACGCAGGGCTTTTCGAGACCCAGTACTTC
NA,TRBJ1-5,NA,TRBV10-3,CAISESLVGGNQPQHF,TGTGCCATCAGTGAGTCGTTGGTGGGAGGCAATCAGCCCCAGCATTTT
NA,TRBJ1-5,TRBD1,TRBV19,CASSDRGGNQPQHF,TGTGCCAGTAGTGACAGGGGGGGCAATCAGCCCCAGCATTTT
NA,TRBJ1-1,TRBD1,TRBV5-4,CASSRDRSNTEAFF,TGTGCCAGCAGCCGGGACAGGTCGAACACTGAAGCTTTCTTT
NA,TRBJ2-1,NA,TRBV19,CASSIGGNEQFF,TGTGCCAGTAGTATTGGCGGCAATGAGCAGTTCTTC
NA,TRBJ2-7,NA,TRBV27,CASSLATFGTRGTEQYF,TGTGCCAGCAGCCTTGCTACCTTTGGGACACGGGGCACCGAGCAGTACTTC
NA,TRBJ2-2,NA,TRBV7-2,CASSLASGVGGELFF,TGTGCCAGCAGCTTAGCCTCAGGGGTTGGCGGGGAGCTGTTTTTT
NA,TRBJ1-6,TRBD1,TRBV5-4,CASSLEAGGFYNSPLHF,TGTGCCAGCAGCTTGGAGGCAGGGGGTTTCTATAATTCACCCCTCCACTTT
NA,TRBJ1-2,NA,TRBV28,CASSLFSPYSYGYTF,TGTGCCAGCAGTTTATTCTCCCCCTATTCCTATGGCTACACCTTC